The 31 T cell receptor beta chains below come from one sample, sequenced in a study of tumor-infiltrating lymphocytes in oesophageal squamous cell carcinoma (dated by TCRdb to 2016 to 2017). Libraries came from PCR. Sequencing used an Illumina HiSeq 2000. Clones were called with MiXCR by TCRdb after fastp trimmed the public reads at Q25, and only in-frame beta chains were retained. Each entry merges the rows of one CDR3 protein and shows their most common DNA and genes. The sample has over 10,000 distinct CDR3 sequences on record, 45% to 65% of them singletons. Together, the top ten hold 36% of the sample. Sequencing input: esophageal tumor tissue. The origin of the receptors is a male donor with esophageal squamous cell carcinoma.

For this clonotype: Sequence at one end of the junction differs from germline and may be a read error. V usage is TRBV7-3 and J usage is TRBJ2-1, with TRBD1 matching 9 bases. The J call is in doubt because the DNA end fits TRBJ2-7 better. Germline lookup yields CDR1 SGHTA and CDR2 FQGTGA. The CDR3 totals 14 residues. DNA of the CDR3: TGTGCCGGCAGCTTACAGGGGGCTACAGATACGCAGTACTTC. It specifies CAGSLQGATDTQYF.

The chain couples TRBV7-3 to TRBJ2-6; 7 nucleotides line up with TRBD1. Per the germline V gene, CDR1 is SGHTA and CDR2 is FQGTGA. CDR3 length: 18 residues. The V gene end was trimmed by 6 bases and the J gene end by 2 bases; junction bases not matched to a gene: 13. CDR3 region: CASSRRAGGTAGANVLTF. Here the CDR3 DNA reads TGTGCCAGCAGTCGTCGGGCAGGGGGAACAGCTGGGGCCAACGTCCTGACTTTC. Full variable domain (missing parts from reference TRBV7-3 and TRBJ2-6): GAGVSQTPSNKVTEKGKYVELRCDPISGHTALYWYRQSLGQGPEFLIYFQGTGAADDSGLPNDRFFAVRPEGSVSTLKIQRTERGDSAVYLCASSRRAGGTAGANVLTFGAGSRLTVL.

The chain employs TRBV20-1 and TRBJ1-1; TRBD1 agrees at 7 bases. CDR3 length equals 15 residues. Germline CDR1 DFQATT, CDR2 SNEGSKA (reference sequence). Trimming cost V 3 bases and J 1 base; bases outside gene matches: 8. CDR3 loop: CSASRDRAGNTEAFF. Written as DNA, the CDR3 is TGCAGTGCTAGTCGGGACAGAGCTGGGAACACTGAAGCTTTCTTT.

The V and J genes are TRBV7-6 and TRBJ2-5; 9 positions agree with TRBD2. The J call may be in error: the DNA end matches TRBJ2-1 better. From germline, CDR1 is SGHVS and CDR2 FNYEAQ. The CDR3 is 16 amino acids. The CDR3 DNA reads TGTGCCAGCAGCCCCCGACTAGCGGAGACGTACAATGAGCAGTTCTTC. It codes for CASSPRLAETYNEQFF.

The chain links TRBV7-2 to TRBJ2-5; the D gene could be TRBD1 or TRBD2 (6 bases each). CDR3 length: 14 amino acids. V lost 6 bases and J 0 bases, leaving 11 bases between the germline ends. The V gene's germline CDR1 is SGHTA and CDR2 FQGNSA. CDR3 DNA: TGTGCCAGCAGAGGGGGGCGGTACCAAGAGACCCAGTACTTC. Translation: CASRGGRYQETQYF.

The rearrangement uses TRBV12-3 or TRBV12-4 and TRBJ2-4, with 9 bases that match TRBD1. The better agreement between TRBJ2-5 and the DNA end casts doubt on the J call. The CDR3 runs 15 residues. DNA for the CDR3: TGTGCCAGCAGTACAGGGGGCTTAACCAAAGAGACCCAGTACTTC. Translation gives CASSTGGLTKETQYF.

J is TRBJ1-1 and V is TRBV2; no clear D gene. Germline CDR1 SNHLY, CDR2 FYNNEI. V was cut by 4 bases and J by 1 base, with 10 bases left in between. The CDR3 runs 14 residues. The CDR3 region is CASSGGLSNTEAFF. The CDR3 DNA sequence: TGTGCCAGCAGTGGAGGTCTTTCGAACACTGAAGCTTTCTTT.

The CDR3 coding sequence is TGTGCCGGCCACGGGACAGGGTATTACGAGCAGTACTTC. This sequence encodes CAGHGTGYYEQYF. The chain carries TRBV28 and TRBJ2-7, with 9 nucleotides matching TRBD1. There are 13 residues in the CDR3. Germline CDR1 and CDR2: MDHEN and SYDVKM. Unmatched junction bases numbered 9, after V lost 11 bases and J lost 4 bases.

This clonotype was seen at least ten times. This chain connects TRBV5-1 to TRBJ2-1; 13 bases match TRBD2. This CDR3 region has 19 residues. J gave up 5 bases and V 0 bases, and 11 bases lay outside the gene matches. Germline CDR1 reads SGHRS; CDR2 reads YFSETQ. Here the CDR3 DNA reads TGCGCCAGCAGCTTGGGACAGGGGGCCGGACTAGCGGGGGACAATGAGCAGTTCTTC. It is translated as CASSLGQGAGLAGDNEQFF.

The rearrangement links TRBV11-2 to TRBJ2-3; D uncertain. The DNA end favors TRBJ2-1, so the J call may be wrong. Germline loops: CDR1 SGHAT, CDR2 FQNNGV. The CDR3 spans 11 residues. CDR3 DNA sequence: TGTGCCAGCAGCACCGCCTACGAGCAGTTCTTC. This encodes CASSTAYEQFF.

This clonotype occurred many times. The conserved final phenylalanine or tryptophan is absent from the CDR3, which likely points to a read error. No DNA is shown, since the ends of the CDR3 on it are uncertain; the CDR3 is the one TCRdb lists. The V call is TRBV7-9, the J call TRBJ2-7; the table's D call of TRBD1 was not tested on the DNA. The CDR3 comprises 17 residues, both ends counted. The germline V gene has CDR1 SEHNR and CDR2 FQNEAQ (reference sequence). CDR3 sequence: CASSLAPLNPYGYTFGS.

This clonotype was counted a few times. For the CDR3, the DNA is TGTGCCAGCAATAGGGACAGGGTGACTGAAGCTTTCTTT. Amino acids: CASNRDRVTEAFF. The chain couples TRBV7-2 to TRBJ1-1, with 9 bases lining up with TRBD1. Germline trimming cut 7 bases from V and 5 bases from J; bases unmatched to any gene: 5. This CDR3 has 13 amino acids. Germline CDR1 is SGHTA and CDR2 is FQGNSA.

This clonotype appeared many times. A much larger clone differs by one base, so this may be a read error. The chain combines TRBV28 with TRBJ2-7, with D maybe TRBD2 (5 bases). V lost 7 bases, J lost 7 bases, and 17 bases lay in between. The CDR3 covers 13 residues. Germline lookup yields CDR1 MDHEN and CDR2 SYDVKM. The CDR3 loop reads CASTFQQWTEQYF. Written as DNA, the CDR3 is TGTGCCAGCACTTTTCAACAGTGGACTGAGCAGTACTTC.

This clonotype has more than one count but fewer than ten. The chain combines TRBV12-3 or TRBV12-4 with TRBJ2-1; weak D call: TRBD2 (5 bases). Trimming shortened V by 5 bases and J by 0 bases, and 17 bases separated the two germline ends. This CDR3 is built from 17 residues. The CDR3 loop reads CASSQPQEGSSYNEQFF. CDR3 bases: TGTGCCAGCAGTCAACCCCAGGAAGGGAGCTCCTACAATGAGCAGTTCTTC.

The genes are TRBV7-3 and TRBJ1-1, with a possible D match to TRBD1 (5 bases). V was cut by 5 bases and J by 7 bases, with 14 bases left in between. The germline V gene encodes CDR1 SGHTA and CDR2 FQGTGA. The CDR3 loop spans 13 amino acids. CDR3 in amino acids: CASSPGMGLEAFF. The CDR3 region has the DNA TGTGCCAGCAGCCCCGGGATGGGGCTTGAAGCTTTCTTT.

The sample holds a few counts of this clonotype. The chain recombines TRBV7-6 with TRBJ2-3; D remains unclear. The J call is in doubt because the DNA end fits TRBJ2-7 better. CDR1 is SGHVS, CDR2 FNYEAQ, per germline. The CDR3 consists of 11 residues. The CDR3 DNA is TGTGCCAGCAGCTCCTACCACGAGCAGTACTTC. Its protein product is CASSSYHEQYF.

This clonotype was counted a few times. This chain uses TRBV7-8 with TRBJ2-5; 7 nucleotides agree with TRBD1. TRBJ2-7 explains the end of the DNA better; the J call may be wrong. Germline lookup yields CDR1 SGHVS and CDR2 FQNEAQ. The CDR3 consists of 15 residues. The CDR3 loop is CASSLLQGLIYEQYF. In DNA, the CDR3 is TGTGCCAGCAGCTTATTACAGGGGCTTATCTACGAGCAGTACTTC.

The chain combines TRBV7-2 with TRBJ2-1; a weak D match, TRBD2 (6 bases). Germline values: CDR1 SGHTA, CDR2 FQGNSA. Trimming removed 1 base at V and 5 bases at J, with 9 bases between. The CDR3 totals 14 residues. For the CDR3, the DNA is TGTGCCAGCAGCTTAGGCCGGGGGAACAATGAGCAGTTCTTC. It specifies CASSLGRGNNEQFF. The entire variable domain, with the rest obtained from reference TRBV7-2 and TRBJ2-1, is as follows: GAGVSQSPSNKVTEKGKDVELRCDPISGHTALYWYRQSLGQGLEFLIYFQGNSAPDKSGLPSDRFSAERTGGSVSTLTIQRTQQEDSAVYLCASSLGRGNNEQFFGPGTRLTVL.

This clonotype was detected many times. Since a much larger clone is just one base distant, this may be a read error. The genes are TRBV5-4 and TRBJ2-7; tentatively, D is TRBD2 (6 bases). The ends were cut back, 2 bases at V and 7 bases at J, with 28 bases in the middle. The CDR3 sequence is 18 residues long. Germline V gene data show CDR1 as SGHNT and CDR2 as YYREEE (reference sequence). CDR3 DNA sequence: TGTGCCAGCAGCTTAGCTAGTAAGGGACTTTTTACCTACAATGAGCAGTACTTC. It encodes CASSLASKGLFTYNEQYF.

The chain recombines TRBV7-3 with TRBJ2-7, with D perhaps matching TRBD2 (6 bases). The end of the DNA aligns better with TRBJ2-5, so the J call may be wrong. The CDR3 loop spans 16 amino acids. In germline, CDR1 is SGHTA, CDR2 FQGTGA. The CDR3 protein is CASSLGVGGGQETQYF. The CDR3 DNA is TGTGCCAGCAGCTTAGGTGTCGGGGGTGGTCAAGAGACCCAGTACTTC.

This clonotype appeared a single time. Since a much larger clone is just one base distant, this may be a read error. The chain joins TRBV7-2 to TRBJ2-1; TRBD2 matches at 8 bases. Germline V gives CDR1 SGHTA, CDR2 FQGNSA. V lost 0 bases, J lost 13 bases, and 14 bases stayed unmatched. The CDR3 consists of 16 residues. CDR3 DNA: TGTGCCAGCAGCTTAGCGTGGCTAGCGGGTCAAGAGACCCAGTTCTTC. Its protein is CASSLAWLAGQETQFF. Using reference TRBV7-2 and TRBJ2-1 for the parts outside the CDR3, the full variable domain is GAGVSQSPSNKVTEKGKDVELRCDPISGHTALYWYRQSLGQGLEFLIYFQGNSAPDKSGLPSDRFSAERTGGSVSTLTIQRTQQEDSAVYLCASSLAWLAGQETQFFGPGTRLTVL.

The rearrangement joins TRBV7-2 to TRBJ2-3; D is possibly TRBD2 (6 bases). V gave up 2 bases and J gave up 4 bases, with 13 bases separating them. Germline V gene lookup returns CDR1 SGHTA and CDR2 FQGNSA. The CDR3 is 15 amino acids. The CDR3 is CASSLSLGRPDTQYF. The DNA of the CDR3 is TGTGCCAGCAGCTTATCCCTAGGGAGGCCAGATACGCAGTATTTT.

This clonotype has just a few counts. This chain uses TRBV12-3 or TRBV12-4 with TRBJ2-7, with D uncertain. This CDR3 has 13 amino acids. V lost 3 bases and J lost 2, with 8 bases in between. The CDR3 sequence is CASSFEWAYEQYF. CDR3 in DNA: TGTGCCAGCAGTTTTGAGTGGGCCTACGAGCAGTACTTC.

The genes are TRBV6-1 and TRBJ1-1; 7 positions agree with TRBD1. CDR3 length: 14 amino acids. Germline CDR1 reads MNHNS; CDR2 reads SASEGT. The trim removed 4 bases at V and 3 bases at J, leaving 5 bases unmatched. In DNA, the CDR3 is TGTGCCAGCAGTGCAGGGGGATTAGACACTGAAGCTTTCTTT. The encoded protein is CASSAGGLDTEAFF.

V and J are TRBV7-4 and TRBJ2-1; 7 nucleotides align to TRBD2. The CDR3 loop spans 17 amino acids. Germline assignment: CDR1 SGHVT and CDR2 SQSDAQ. Trimming took 0 bases from V and 0 from J; bases not matched to a gene: 5. The CDR3 spells CASSLAHLADSYNEQFF. CDR3 in DNA: TGTGCCAGCAGCTTAGCGCACCTAGCGGACTCCTACAATGAGCAGTTCTTC.

This clonotype ranks as medium-sized (0.01 to 0.1%). The CDR3 protein is CASSLQGATDTQYF. The CDR3 nucleotides read TGTGCCAGCAGCTTACAGGGGGCTACAGATACGCAGTATTTT. V usage is TRBV7-3 and J usage is TRBJ2-3, with 8 bases lining up with TRBD1. The length of the CDR3 is 14 residues. V gave up 2 bases and J gave up 3 bases; unmatched junction bases: 1. Per germline, CDR1 SGHTA and CDR2 FQGTGA.

This sequence joins TRBV6-2 or TRBV6-3 and TRBJ2-5, with D perhaps matching TRBD1 (5 bases). The germline V gene has CDR1 MNHEY and CDR2 SVGEGT. V was cut by 6 bases and J by 5 bases, with 16 bases left in between. CDR3 length equals 14 residues. CDR3: CASRWTPEVETQYF. The CDR3 region has the DNA TGTGCCAGCAGATGGACACCCGAAGTGGAGACCCAGTACTTC.

This clonotype occurred many times. This chain joins TRBV10-2 and TRBJ2-2; 9 bases line up with TRBD2. CDR1 WSHSY and CDR2 SAAADI come from the germline V gene. There are 16 residues in the CDR3. V dropped 8 bases and J dropped 5; count of bases not matched to a gene: 12. CDR3 sequence reads: CASLGQPGLATGELFF. CDR3 bases: TGCGCCAGCTTAGGACAACCGGGACTAGCAACCGGGGAGCTGTTTTTT.

The chain uses TRBV10-3 and TRBJ1-5, with D unresolved. CDR3 length: 15 amino acids. V was clipped by 4 bases and J by 0 bases, with 10 bases between them. Germline V gives CDR1 ENHRY, CDR2 SYGVKD. The CDR3 reads CAISGAGASNQPQHF. In nucleotides, the CDR3 is TGTGCCATCAGTGGGGCAGGAGCTAGCAATCAGCCCCAGCATTTT.

To note about this clonotype: The CDR3 ends on some other residue instead of the conserved phenylalanine or tryptophan, so this is likely a read error. It is unclear where the CDR3 begins or ends on the DNA, so no DNA is shown, and the CDR3 is as TCRdb lists it. The J gene is TRBJ2-1, the V gene TRBV7-8; TRBD1 reflects the table's D call only, with no check against the DNA. Germline V gives CDR1 SGHVS, CDR2 FQNEAQ. The CDR3 is 14 amino acids long, termini counted. This CDR3 reads CASRLEAGEQYFGS.

This clonotype showed up many times. The chain links TRBV3-1 to TRBJ1-2, with 8 bases that match TRBD1. Germline CDR1 is LGHDT and CDR2 is YNNKEL (reference sequence). Trimming removed 3 bases from V and 11 bases from J; junction bases left unmatched: 11. The CDR3 is 14 amino acids. For the CDR3, the DNA is TGTGCCAGCAGCCATATCGACAGGGGCAAATGGTACACCTTC. Translated: CASSHIDRGKWYTF.